The 20 T cell receptor beta chains below all came from one sample that was sequenced in a study of cytomegalovirus exposure and HLA in healthy donors. 60 Vbeta and 13 Jbeta primers were used in PCR. Method: immunoSEQ multiplex PCR; TCRdb's copy keeps in-frame clones and lacks some. Of about 150,000 clones in the sample, about 82% were seen once. Sequenced: PBMCs. The receptors come from a woman in her forties in good health and CMV-seropositive.

This rearrangement joins TRBV5-4 to TRBJ2-1; a weak D match, TRBD2 (6 bases). V was pared by 0 bases and J by 6 bases, with 13 bases between. Germline CDR1 SGHNT, CDR2 YYREEE (reference sequence). The CDR3 loop spans 15 amino acids. The CDR3: CASSLASRTTNEQFF. CDR3 sequence (DNA): TGTGCCAGCAGCTTGGCTAGTCGGACTACCAATGAGCAGTTCTTC.

This sequence joins TRBV11-2 and TRBJ2-2; 10 positions agree with TRBD1. This CDR3 has 15 residues. The V gene's germline CDR1 is SGHAT and CDR2 FQNNGV. J gave up 3 bases and V 5 bases, and 3 bases lay outside the gene matches. CDR3 sequence: CASSQGTGDTGELFF. The CDR3, as DNA: TGTGCCAGCAGCCAAGGGACAGGGGACACCGGGGAGCTGTTTTTT.

CDR3 nucleotides: TGTGCCAGCAGTTTATTCAAACTAGCACGAACCGGGGAGCTGTTTTTT. Translating gives CASSLFKLARTGELFF. The chain employs TRBV28 and TRBJ2-2; possible D gene TRBD2, 6 bases. CDR1 MDHEN and CDR2 SYDVKM come from the germline V gene. The V and J ends lost 1 base and 5 bases respectively, with 14 bases between them. The CDR3 has 16 residues.

This clone showed up just a few times. The chain is built from TRBV6-5 and TRBJ2-7, with a possible D match to TRBD1 (6 bases). CDR1 and CDR2 (germline): MNHEY, SVGAGI. The germline V and J ends were trimmed by 8 bases and 7 bases, with 15 bases remaining between them. The CDR3 contains 12 residues. The CDR3 sequence is CASGQITGEQYF. CDR3 coding DNA: TGTGCCAGCGGACAGATCACTGGGGAGCAGTACTTC.

This clone has just a few counts. Germline is not matched at one junction end, which may reflect a read error. The J gene is TRBJ1-1, the V gene TRBV5-6; the D gene is possibly TRBD1 (6 bases). In germline, CDR1 is SGHDT, CDR2 YYEEEE. The CDR3 has 14 amino acids. CDR3: CASSQGHLKTEAFF. The CDR3 DNA is TGTGCCAGCAGCCAGGGACACCTGAAGACTGAAGCTTTCTTT.

This chain links TRBV19 with TRBJ2-5; maybe TRBD1 (6 bases). Per germline, CDR1 LNHDA and CDR2 SQIVND (reference sequence). The V end lost 3 bases, the J end lost 12 bases, and 17 bases lay between the germline ends. The CDR3 is made up of 13 amino acids. The DNA of the CDR3 is TGTGCCAGTAGTATGGAGGCAGGGGCAAGGGAGTACTTC. It encodes CASSMEAGAREYF.

The rearrangement uses TRBV7-9 and TRBJ2-7; 9 positions agree with TRBD2. V lost 8 bases to trimming and J lost 3 bases; unmatched junction nucleotides: 5. Germline-derived CDR1 and CDR2 are SEHNR and FQNEAQ (reference sequence). The CDR3 runs 13 residues. Written as DNA, the CDR3 is TGTGCCAGCGATGGTAGCGGGAGCTACGAGCAGTACTTC. It codes for CASDGSGSYEQYF.

V usage is TRBV9 and J usage is TRBJ2-3; a possible D gene is TRBD2 (6 bases). This CDR3 contains 14 residues. Germline V CDR1 and CDR2: SGDLS, YYNGEE. V gave up 4 bases and J gave up 0 bases, with 9 bases separating them. Here the CDR3 reads CASSRDLSTDTQYF. CDR3 in DNA: TGTGCCAGCAGCCGGGACTTGAGCACAGATACGCAGTATTTT. Using reference TRBV9 and TRBJ2-3 for the parts outside the CDR3, the full variable domain is DSGVTQTPKHLITATGQRVTLRCSPRSGDLSVYWYQQSLDQGLQFLIQYYNGEERAKGNILERFSAQQFPDLHSELNLSSLELGDSALYFCASSRDLSTDTQYFGPGTRLTVL.

V gene TRBV11-1 combines with J gene TRBJ2-3, with a possible D match to TRBD2 (5 bases). The germline gives CDR1 SGHAT, CDR2 FQDESV (reference sequence). V was trimmed by 5 bases and J by 6 bases, leaving 15 bases between them. The CDR3 sequence is 14 residues long. CDR3: CASSHPLRGDTQYF. The CDR3 DNA follows: TGTGCCAGCAGCCATCCGCTACGGGGTGATACGCAGTATTTT.

V gene TRBV18 combines with J gene TRBJ2-2; 11 bases match TRBD2. The ends lost 6 bases at V and 3 bases at J; junction bases unmatched: 9. There are 17 residues in the CDR3. Germline V lookup: CDR1 KGHSH, CDR2 LQKENI. CDR3: CASSVTSGIQDTGELFF. The DNA for the CDR3 is TGTGCCAGCTCGGTGACTAGCGGGATTCAGGACACCGGGGAGCTGTTTTTT.

The gene calls are TRBV5-1 and TRBJ2-7, with TRBD1 as a possible D gene (6 bases). Germline values: CDR1 SGHRS, CDR2 YFSETQ. The CDR3 is 14 residues long. The V end lost 0 bases, the J end lost 4 bases, and 11 bases lay between the germline ends. The CDR3 loop is CASSLDRDFYEQYF. The CDR3 DNA reads TGCGCCAGCAGCTTGGACAGGGATTTTTACGAGCAGTACTTC.

This clone was recorded only once. The chain is built from TRBV5-6 and TRBJ2-7, with a possible D match to TRBD1 (6 bases). The V and J ends lost 5 bases and 1 base respectively, with 19 bases between them. Germline CDR1 and CDR2: SGHDT and YYEEEE. The CDR3 has 16 residues. In DNA form, the CDR3 reads TGTGCCAGCAGAAATCGCCAGGGGACCTCGTCCTACGAGCAGTACTTC. It is translated as CASRNRQGTSSYEQYF.

This clone is a singleton in its sample. This chain connects TRBV25-1 to TRBJ2-7; D call uncertain. There are 15 residues in the CDR3. Germline assignment: CDR1 MGHDK and CDR2 SYGVNS. V was clipped by 1 base and J by 0 bases, with 10 bases between them. The CDR3: CASSESEDISYEQYF. For the CDR3, the DNA is TGTGCCAGCAGTGAATCTGAAGACATCTCCTACGAGCAGTACTTC.

The rearrangement links TRBV28 to TRBJ2-3; D is uncertain. Trimming removed 2 bases at V and 1 base at J, with 10 bases between. This CDR3 has 15 residues. Germline CDR1 MDHEN, CDR2 SYDVKM. The CDR3 DNA reads as TGTGCCAGCAGTTTACCCAGGCCCGGCACAGATACGCAGTATTTT. It encodes CASSLPRPGTDTQYF.

The CDR3 DNA reads as TGCGCCAGTCGACTAGCGGGAGGTGGGGAGCAGTACTTC. It is translated as CASRLAGGGEQYF. The chain recombines TRBV5-1 with TRBJ2-5; 13 nucleotides line up with TRBD2. V lost 8 bases and J lost 11; bases outside the gene matches: 9. The CDR3 is 13 residues long. The germline CDR1 and CDR2 sequences are SGHRS and YFSETQ.

The chain has TRBV19 and TRBJ1-1; D gene unclear. The ends were cut back, 7 bases at V and 0 bases at J, with 9 bases in the middle. Per the germline V gene, CDR1 is LNHDA and CDR2 is SQIVND (reference sequence). The CDR3 extends over 13 amino acids. This chain's CDR3 is CASTRGMNTEAFF. Here the CDR3 DNA reads TGTGCCAGTACGAGAGGTATGAACACTGAAGCTTTCTTT.

This rearrangement joins TRBV5-5 to TRBJ1-6, with unresolved D. With 0 bases removed from V and 0 bases from J, the gap between germline ends came to 4 bases. The length of the CDR3 is 15 residues. Germline V gene data show CDR1 as SGHKS and CDR2 as YYEKEE (reference sequence). For the CDR3, the DNA is TGTGCCAGCAGCTTGGACAGCTCCTATAATTCACCCCTCCACTTT. It encodes CASSLDSSYNSPLHF.

The chain carries TRBV5-1 and TRBJ2-1, with TRBD2 matching over 9 bases. V lost 4 bases and J lost 4; bases outside the gene matches: 12. Germline V CDR1 and CDR2: SGHRS, YFSETQ. The CDR3 covers 17 residues. The CDR3, as DNA: TGCGCCAGCAGCCTCCTCAGCGGGGGGCCGCCTTACAATGAGCAGTTCTTC. Amino acid sequence: CASSLLSGGPPYNEQFF.

This chain connects TRBV28 to TRBJ1-1; D unclear. The CDR3 spans 15 residues. V lost 1 base, J lost 4 bases, and 13 bases lay in between. CDR1 MDHEN and CDR2 SYDVKM come from the germline V gene. CDR3 bases: TGTGCCAGCAGTTTATCGGGCCGGGGAATCACTGAAGCTTTCTTT. This encodes CASSLSGRGITEAFF.

This sequence joins TRBV7-9 and TRBJ2-3; TRBD2 might be the D (7 bases). The CDR3 extends over 18 amino acids. CDR1 is SEHNR, CDR2 FQNEAQ, per germline (reference sequence). The ends were cut back, 4 bases at V and 2 bases at J, with 22 bases in the middle. The CDR3 loop is CASSSRRGEGLSTDTQYF. The CDR3 region has the DNA TGTGCCAGCAGCTCTCGAAGGGGGGAGGGCCTATCCACAGATACGCAGTATTTT.